The clone carrying this TCR beta chain showed up just a few times. Its antigen remains unidentified. Molecular barcoding with unique molecular identifiers was used for the TCRbeta library. MiXCR, applied by TCRdb to the PCR reads, yields one record per CDR3 protein. The sample yields around 370,000 distinct CDR3 sequences, 16% seen once. This specimen belongs to a study of T-cell reconstitution after alpha-beta-depleted transplantation in children. Study results and limitations: There were reportedly several hundred expanded graft clones from which alpha-beta T cells came about two months after transplant. Among T cells one year after transplant, newly produced cells accounted for most counts and diversity. After transplant, high TCRbeta diversity at day 60 in some patients arose from surviving recipient T cells and thymic progenitors.

This clonotype was obtained from a male patient aged 2-10 years who had a stem cell transplant for acute lymphoblastic leukemia, so the T cells may come from the graft donor. The input for sequencing was PBMCs, mostly from graft donor cells, taken 360 days after TCRalphabeta/CD19-depleted stem cell transplant.

DNA for the CDR3: TGTGCCAGCACCTCGGACCTTAGCAATCAGCCCCAGCATTTT. Its protein product is CASTSDLSNQPQHF. The chain is built from TRBV12-3 or TRBV12-4 and TRBJ1-5; D gene unclear. This CDR3 is 14 amino acids long. V lost 7 bases and J lost 0, with 10 bases in between.